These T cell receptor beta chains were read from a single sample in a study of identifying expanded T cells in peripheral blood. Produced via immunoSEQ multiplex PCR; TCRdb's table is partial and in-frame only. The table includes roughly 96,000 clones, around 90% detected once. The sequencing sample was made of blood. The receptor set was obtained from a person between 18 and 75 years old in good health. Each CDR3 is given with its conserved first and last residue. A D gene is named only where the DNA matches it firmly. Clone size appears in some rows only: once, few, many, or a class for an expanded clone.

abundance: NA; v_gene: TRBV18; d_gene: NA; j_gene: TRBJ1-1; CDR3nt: TGTGCCAGCTCACCTACAGGGATCGTCACTGAAGCTTTCTTT; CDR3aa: CASSPTGIVTEAFF
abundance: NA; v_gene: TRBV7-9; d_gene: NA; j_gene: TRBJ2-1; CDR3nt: TGTGCCAGCAGGGGCGGCAGCCGAAAGAGCTCCTACAATGAGCAGTTCTTC; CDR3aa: CASRGGSRKSSYNEQFF
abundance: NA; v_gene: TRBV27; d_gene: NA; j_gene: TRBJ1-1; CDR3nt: TGTGCCAGCAGCCCAGGCCTCGGACGGCTAGAGAACACTGAAGCTTTCTTT; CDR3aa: CASSPGLGRLENTEAFF
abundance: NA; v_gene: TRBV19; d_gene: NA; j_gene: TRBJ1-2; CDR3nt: TGTGCCAGTAGTATTGGACAGATATATGGCTACACCTTC; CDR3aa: CASSIGQIYGYTF
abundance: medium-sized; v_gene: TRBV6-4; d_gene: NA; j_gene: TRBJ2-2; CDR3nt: TGTGCCAGCAGTGACTCGGGGACTAACACCGGGGAGCTGTTTTTT; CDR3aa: CASSDSGTNTGELFF
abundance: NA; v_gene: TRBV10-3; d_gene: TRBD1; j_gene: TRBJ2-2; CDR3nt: TGTGCCACAATAGGGGGACAGGGGTCCGGGGAGCTGTTTTTT; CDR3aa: CATIGGQGSGELFF
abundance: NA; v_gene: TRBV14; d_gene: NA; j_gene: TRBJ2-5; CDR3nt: TGTGCCAGCAGCCAAGGGACCTACCCCAGGAGGGAGACCCAGTACTTC; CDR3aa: CASSQGTYPRRETQYF
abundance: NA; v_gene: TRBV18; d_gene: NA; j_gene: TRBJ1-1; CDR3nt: TGTGCCAGCTCTCCGGTGAGGGGAGACACTGAAGCTTTCTTT; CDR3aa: CASSPVRGDTEAFF
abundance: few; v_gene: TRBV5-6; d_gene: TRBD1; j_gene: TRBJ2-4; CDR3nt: TGTGCCAGCAGCAGGGACAGCGCACTAGCCAAAAACATTCAGTACTTC; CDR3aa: CASSRDSALAKNIQYF
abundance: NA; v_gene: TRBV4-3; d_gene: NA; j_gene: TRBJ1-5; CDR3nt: TGCGCCAGCAGCCAAGACAGGGTGAGCAATCAGCCCCAGCATTTT; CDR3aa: CASSQDRVSNQPQHF
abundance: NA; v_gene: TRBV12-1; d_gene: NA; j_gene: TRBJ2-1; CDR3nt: TGTGCCAGCAGCTTTGTTCTGGGGACTAGCGGGGGCAATGAGCAGTTCTTC; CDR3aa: CASSFVLGTSGGNEQFF
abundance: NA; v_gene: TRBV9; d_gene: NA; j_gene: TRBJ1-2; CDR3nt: TGTGCCAGCAGCCCCCCTGGGAACACGGGCTATGGCTACACCTTC; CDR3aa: CASSPPGNTGYGYTF
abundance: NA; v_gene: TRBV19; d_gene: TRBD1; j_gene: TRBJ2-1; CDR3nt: TGTGCCACCCTAAAACAGGGGGCAAATGAGCAGTTCTTC; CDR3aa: CATLKQGANEQFF
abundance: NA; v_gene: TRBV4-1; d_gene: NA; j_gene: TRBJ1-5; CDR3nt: TGCGCCAGCAGCCAAGATACGGAAGGGTCGGACAATCAGCCCCAGCATTTT; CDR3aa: CASSQDTEGSDNQPQHF
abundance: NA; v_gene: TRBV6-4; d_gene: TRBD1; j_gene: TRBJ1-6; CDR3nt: TGTGCCAGCAGTCTTCAGGGGGGACGGGGTTCACCCCTCCACTTT; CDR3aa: CASSLQGGRGSPLHF
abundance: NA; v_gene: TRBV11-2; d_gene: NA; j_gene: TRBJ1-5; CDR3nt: TGTGCCAGCAGCTTGCAGGGAACGGGCAATCAGCCCCAGCATTTT; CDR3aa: CASSLQGTGNQPQHF
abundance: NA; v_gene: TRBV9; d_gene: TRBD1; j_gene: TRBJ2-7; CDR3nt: TGTGCCAGCAGCGTAGGCCCCCTGGGGACAGGGGGCAACGAGCAGTACTTC; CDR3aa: CASSVGPLGTGGNEQYF
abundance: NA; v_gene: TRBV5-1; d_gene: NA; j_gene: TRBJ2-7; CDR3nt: TGCGCCAGCAGCGCAACCGGGACCACCTACGAGCAGTACTTC; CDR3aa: CASSATGTTYEQYF
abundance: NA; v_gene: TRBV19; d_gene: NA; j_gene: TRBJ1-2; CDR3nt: TGTGCCAGTAAACCGCAAACCCTTACTAACTATGGCTACACCTTC; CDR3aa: CASKPQTLTNYGYTF
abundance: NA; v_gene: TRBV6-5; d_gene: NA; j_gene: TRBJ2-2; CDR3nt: TGTGCCAGCAGTACCGGTCACCGAGCCGGGGAGCTGTTTTTT; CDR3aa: CASSTGHRAGELFF
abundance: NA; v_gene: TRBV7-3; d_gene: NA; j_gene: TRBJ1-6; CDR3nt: TGTGCCAGCAGCTTAACGCCCGGTAGCGCGGGAGGTTCAGGTTCACCCCTCCACTTT; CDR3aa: CASSLTPGSAGGSGSPLHF
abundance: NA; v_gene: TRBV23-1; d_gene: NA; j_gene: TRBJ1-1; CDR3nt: TGCGCCAGCAGTCAAACCCCCCGGACAGAAAACACTGAAGCTTTCTTT; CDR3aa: CASSQTPRTENTEAFF
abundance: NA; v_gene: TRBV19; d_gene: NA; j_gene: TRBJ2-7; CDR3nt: TGTGCCAGTAGTATTGCAGTTCGGTACGAGCAGTACTTC; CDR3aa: CASSIAVRYEQYF
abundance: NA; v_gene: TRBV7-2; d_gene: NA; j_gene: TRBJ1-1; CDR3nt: TGTGCCAGCAGCTTAAGTGGCCAGGGGAACACTGAAGCTTTCTTT; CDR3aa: CASSLSGQGNTEAFF
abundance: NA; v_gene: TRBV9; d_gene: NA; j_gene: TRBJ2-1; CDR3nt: TGTGCCAGCAGCGCAACGGGAAGTCGGGCTAATGAGCAGTTCTTC; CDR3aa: CASSATGSRANEQFF
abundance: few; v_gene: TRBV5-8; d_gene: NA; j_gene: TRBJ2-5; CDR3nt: TGTGCCAGCAACCCGACAGGACGTGTGAAAGAGACCCAGTACTTC; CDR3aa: CASNPTGRVKETQYF
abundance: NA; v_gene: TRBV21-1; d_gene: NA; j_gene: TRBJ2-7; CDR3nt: TGTGCCAGCAGCAAATTGAGGGGGTTGATCTCCTACGAGCAGTACTTC; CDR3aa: CASSKLRGLISYEQYF
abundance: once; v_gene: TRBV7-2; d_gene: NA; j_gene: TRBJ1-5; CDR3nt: TGTGCCAGCAGCTTTGGGCCTAATCAGCCCCAGCATTTT; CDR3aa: CASSFGPNQPQHF
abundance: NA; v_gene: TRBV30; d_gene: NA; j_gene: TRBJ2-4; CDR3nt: TGTGCCTGGAGTGTCTCGGGACTCCAAAACATTCAGTACTTC; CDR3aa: CAWSVSGLQNIQYF
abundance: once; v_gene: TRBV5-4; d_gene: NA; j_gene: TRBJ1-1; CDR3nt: TGTGCCAGCAGCTTGGACAGGGTCATGAACACTGAAGCTTTCTTT; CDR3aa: CASSLDRVMNTEAFF
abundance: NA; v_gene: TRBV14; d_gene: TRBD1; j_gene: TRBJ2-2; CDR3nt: TGTGCCAGCAGCAAAAGACAGGGGGTCACCGGGGAGCTGTTTTTT; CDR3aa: CASSKRQGVTGELFF
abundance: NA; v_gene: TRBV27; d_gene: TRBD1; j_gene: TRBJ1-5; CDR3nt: TGTGCCAGCAGGACAGGGAATAGCAATCAGCCCCAGCATTTT; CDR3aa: CASRTGNSNQPQHF
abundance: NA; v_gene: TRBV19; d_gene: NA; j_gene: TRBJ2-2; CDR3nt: TGTGCCAGTAACCCAGGGAACACCGGGGAGCTGTTTTTT; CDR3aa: CASNPGNTGELFF
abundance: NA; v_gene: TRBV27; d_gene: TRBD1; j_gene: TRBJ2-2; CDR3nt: TGTGCCAGCAGTCAAACTTCGACAGGGGTGGACACCGGGGAGCTGTTTTTT; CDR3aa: CASSQTSTGVDTGELFF
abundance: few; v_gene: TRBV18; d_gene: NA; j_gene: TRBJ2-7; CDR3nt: TGTGCCAGCTCACCACCGGGGCTTATCGAGCAGTACTTC; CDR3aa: CASSPPGLIEQYF
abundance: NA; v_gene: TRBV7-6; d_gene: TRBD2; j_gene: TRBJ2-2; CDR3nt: TGTGCCAGCACCTCCGGGACTACCCCAGTTGACGGGGAGCTGTTTTTT; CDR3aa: CASTSGTTPVDGELFF
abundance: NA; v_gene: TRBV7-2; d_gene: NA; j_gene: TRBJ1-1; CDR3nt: TGTGCCAGCGTTTCCCCGGGGGGACGAAGAGGGAACACTGAAGCTTTCTTT; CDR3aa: CASVSPGGRRGNTEAFF
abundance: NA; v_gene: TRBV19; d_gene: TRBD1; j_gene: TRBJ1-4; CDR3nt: TGTGCCAGTAGTATCGGGGGACCCGGGACAGGCTATGAAAAACTGTTTTTT; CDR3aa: CASSIGGPGTGYEKLFF
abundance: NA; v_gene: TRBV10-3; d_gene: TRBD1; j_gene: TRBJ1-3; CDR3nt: TGTGCCATCAGCCGGGACAGCTCTGGAAACACCATATATTTT; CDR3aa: CAISRDSSGNTIYF
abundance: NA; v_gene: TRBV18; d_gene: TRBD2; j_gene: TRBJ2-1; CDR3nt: TGTGCCAGCTCACAGGGACTAGCCGGGTCCTACAATGAGCAGTTCTTC; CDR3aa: CASSQGLAGSYNEQFF
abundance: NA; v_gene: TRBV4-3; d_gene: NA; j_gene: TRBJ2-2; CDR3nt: TGCGCCAGCAGCCAGGCCCACAGGAGACCGAACACCGGGGAGCTGTTTTTT; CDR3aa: CASSQAHRRPNTGELFF
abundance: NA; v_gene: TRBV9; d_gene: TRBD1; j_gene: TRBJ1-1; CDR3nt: TGTGCCAGCAGCGTAGTTGGGACAGAGAACACTGAAGCTTTCTTT; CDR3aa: CASSVVGTENTEAFF
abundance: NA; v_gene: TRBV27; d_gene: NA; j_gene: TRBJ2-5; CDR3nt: TGTGCCAGCAGTTTTCTGGGCAGACAAGAGACCCAGTACTTC; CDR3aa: CASSFLGRQETQYF
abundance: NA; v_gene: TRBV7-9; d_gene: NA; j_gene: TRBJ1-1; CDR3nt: TGTGCCAGCAGCCCCAGAATGGGGGACACTGAAGCTTTCTTT; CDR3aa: CASSPRMGDTEAFF
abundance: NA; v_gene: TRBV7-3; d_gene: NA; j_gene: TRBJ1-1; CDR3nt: TGTGCCAGCAGCTTGGGAAGGGAAAACACTGAAGCTTTCTTT; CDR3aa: CASSLGRENTEAFF
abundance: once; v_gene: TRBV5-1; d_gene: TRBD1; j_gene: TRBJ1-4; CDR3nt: TGCGCCAGCAGCTTGACCGGGACAGAGAATGAAAAACTGTTTTTT; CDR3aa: CASSLTGTENEKLFF